The rows below give T cell receptor beta chains drawn from one sample of a study of cytomegalovirus exposure and HLA in healthy donors. Clones were read by immunoSEQ multiplex PCR, and TCRdb kept only the in-frame ones, dropping some. Its table lists about 65,000 clones. The specimen sequenced was PBMCs. These receptors were collected from a boy aged 5-17 years in good health and CMV-seronegative. Both conserved end residues are part of each CDR3.

V	J	CDR3
TRBV4-1	TRBJ1-2	CASSRISDRSYGYTF
TRBV18	TRBJ2-1	CASSPVGGDYNEQFF
TRBV27	TRBJ2-1	CASSHLGAGGRLEQFF
TRBV5-1	TRBJ2-5	CASSPGLAGEGRETQYF
TRBV30	TRBJ1-1	CAWSRTGNTEAFF
TRBV7-7	TRBJ2-5	CASSQGGSKTQYF
TRBV28	TRBJ1-3	CASSFWGTGAGNTIYF
TRBV18	TRBJ1-2	CASSPSTQGWAGYTF
TRBV5-6	TRBJ2-7	CASSPLAPGTYEQYF
TRBV4-2	TRBJ1-2	CASSQDWQDRNYGYTF
TRBV10-1	TRBJ1-1	CASSDNLAGPEAFF
TRBV5-1	TRBJ1-2	CASSLGGDFYGYTF
TRBV6-5	TRBJ1-2	CASSYGGEYGYTF
TRBV19	TRBJ2-7	CASSIMDSSEQYF
TRBV9	TRBJ2-5	CASSVSPDRGWETQYF
TRBV6-5	TRBJ2-7	CANSYSTGQPYEQYF
TRBV5-1	TRBJ2-2	CASSLRFQGTPTGELFF
TRBV7-2	TRBJ2-2	CASSQSTGELFF
TRBV6-1	TRBJ2-2	CASSTHSTGELFF
TRBV5-1	TRBJ1-1	CASSSPGRENTEAFF
TRBV11-3	TRBJ2-7	CASSPRLAGVDEQYF
TRBV11-2	TRBJ2-7	CASSFGLRGVFEQYF
TRBV9	TRBJ1-1	CASSGRGTEAFF
TRBV7-9	TRBJ2-5	CASSFSGGETQYF
TRBV10-3	TRBJ1-1	CAISERQGAVNTEAFF
TRBV5-4	TRBJ1-1	CASSLRQENTEAFF
TRBV7-7	TRBJ2-5	CASSLVRGGGETQYF
TRBV10-2	TRBJ2-7	CASSASGLAYEQYF
TRBV11-2	TRBJ2-3	CASSLASTLLSTDTQYF
TRBV18	TRBJ1-4	CASSPGSKGGEKLFF
TRBV7-6	TRBJ2-5	CASSSAMDRDSTKRTQYF
TRBV6-5	TRBJ1-1	CASSYGEGAATEAFF
TRBV12-5	TRBJ2-7	CASGPGQKLSYEQYF
TRBV4-3	TRBJ2-5	CASSQGRTGKETQYF
TRBV11-2	TRBJ2-5	CASSLALAGTETQYF
TRBV18	TRBJ2-3	CASSPPASARTQYF
TRBV19	TRBJ1-1	CASTVGMDNTEAFF
TRBV9	TRBJ2-7	CASSEGVRPNEQYF
TRBV30	TRBJ2-5	CAWSGASGTRLMGEQYF
TRBV27	TRBJ2-7	CASSRGGDEQYF
TRBV5-6	TRBJ1-5	CASSRQNQPQHF
TRBV18	TRBJ1-1	CASSPSTGRMNAFF
TRBV5-1	TRBJ1-1	CASSSQTFRGNTEAFF
TRBV10-3	TRBJ2-2	CAIRGAGTGELFF
TRBV5-1	TRBJ1-1	CASSFTGGEYTEAFF
TRBV4-3	TRBJ2-7	CASSPGTSPISHYEQYF
TRBV6-5	TRBJ1-3	CASSPYSGNTIYF
TRBV27	TRBJ1-3	CASSTRGQGLLSGNTIYF
TRBV5-1	TRBJ1-2	CASSHDSPLLTF
TRBV6-5	TRBJ1-4	CASRGPYNEKLFF
TRBV28	TRBJ1-1	CASSPGDRLNTEAFF
TRBV13	TRBJ1-2	CASTTTGDYGYTF
TRBV2	TRBJ1-1	CASSVQGAENTEAFF